The clone carrying this TCR beta chain has at least ten counts. Its matching antigen is unknown. This CDR3 is 16 amino acids long. V was trimmed by 3 bases and J by 2 bases, leaving 15 bases between them. Germline lookup yields CDR1 LNHNV and CDR2 YYDKDF (reference sequence). These data belong to a study of T cells in Graves' hyperthyroidism and ophthalmopathy. Template material for amplifying TCR beta CDR3 regions consisted of RNA transcripts. An initial round of RT-PCR targeting the TCR CDR3 relied on the HTBI primer set. A single record per CDR3 protein comes from TCRdb applying MiXCR to the multiplex PCR reads. The repertoire includes a few hundred thousand distinct CDR3 sequences, roughly 15% of them detected once, and about 20% sits in the top ten. Study results and caveats: Onset of ophthalmopathy came a median about 6.5 months after the model predicted it. Most thyroid clonotypes with frequency above 0.001 were detected in blood. A 13 V-J model separated ophthalmopathy from stable hyperthyroidism.

The source of the PBMCs was 8.5 to 10 ml of fresh peripheral blood. The receptor's source is a woman in her twenties or thirties with Graves' ophthalmopathy. This chain joins TRBV15 and TRBJ2-3; possibly TRBD1 for D (5 bases). The source material was blood. The CDR3 nucleotides read TGTGCCACCAGCAGGGCAGGACAAAGATTCACAGATACGCAGTATTTT. Protein sequence: CATSRAGQRFTDTQYF.